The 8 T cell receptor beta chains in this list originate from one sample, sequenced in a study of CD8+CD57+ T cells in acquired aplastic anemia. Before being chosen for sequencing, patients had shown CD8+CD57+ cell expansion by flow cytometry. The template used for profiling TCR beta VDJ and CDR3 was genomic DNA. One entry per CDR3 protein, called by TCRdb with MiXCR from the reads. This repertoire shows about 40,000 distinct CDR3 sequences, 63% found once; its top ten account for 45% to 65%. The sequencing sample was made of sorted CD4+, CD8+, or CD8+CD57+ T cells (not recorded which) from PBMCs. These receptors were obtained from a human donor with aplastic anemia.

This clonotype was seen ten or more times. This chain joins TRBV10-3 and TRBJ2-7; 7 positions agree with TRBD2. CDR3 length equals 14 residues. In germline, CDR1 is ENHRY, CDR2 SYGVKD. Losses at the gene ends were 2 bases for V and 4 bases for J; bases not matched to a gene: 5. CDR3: CAISEVGGGYEQYF. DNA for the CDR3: TGTGCCATCAGTGAGGTGGGGGGGGGGTACGAGCAGTACTTC.

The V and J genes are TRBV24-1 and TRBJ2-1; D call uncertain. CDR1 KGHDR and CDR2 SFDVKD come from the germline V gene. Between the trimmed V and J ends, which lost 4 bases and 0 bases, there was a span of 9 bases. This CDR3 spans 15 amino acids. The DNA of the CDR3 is TGTGCCACCAGTGAACGTACGAGCTCCTACAATGAGCAGTTCTTC. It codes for CATSERTSSYNEQFF.

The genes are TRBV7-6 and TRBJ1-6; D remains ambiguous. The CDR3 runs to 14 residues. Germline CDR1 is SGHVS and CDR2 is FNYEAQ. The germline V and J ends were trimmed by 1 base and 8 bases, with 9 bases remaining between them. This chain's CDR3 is CASSLGRGDSPLHF. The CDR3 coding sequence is TGTGCCAGCAGCTTAGGGCGGGGTGATTCACCCCTCCACTTT.

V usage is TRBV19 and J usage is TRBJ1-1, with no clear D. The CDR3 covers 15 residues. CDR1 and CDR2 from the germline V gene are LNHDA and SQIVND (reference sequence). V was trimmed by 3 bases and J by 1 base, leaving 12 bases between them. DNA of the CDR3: TGTGCCAGTAGTATCGGCCCCGGAGGGAACACTGAAGCTTTCTTT. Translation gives CASSIGPGGNTEAFF.

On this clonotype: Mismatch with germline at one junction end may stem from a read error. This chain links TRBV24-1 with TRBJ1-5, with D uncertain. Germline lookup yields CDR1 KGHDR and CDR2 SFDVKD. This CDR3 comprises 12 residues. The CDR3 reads CAASDFAGPQHF. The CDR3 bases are TGTGCCGCCAGTGATTTTGCGGGACCCCAGCATTTT.

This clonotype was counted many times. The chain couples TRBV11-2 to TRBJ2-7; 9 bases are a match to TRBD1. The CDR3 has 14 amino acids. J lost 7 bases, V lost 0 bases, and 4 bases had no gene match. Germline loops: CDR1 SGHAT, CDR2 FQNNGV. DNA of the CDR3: TGTGCCAGCAGCTTAGAGGACAGGGGAAGGGAGCAGTACTTC. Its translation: CASSLEDRGREQYF.

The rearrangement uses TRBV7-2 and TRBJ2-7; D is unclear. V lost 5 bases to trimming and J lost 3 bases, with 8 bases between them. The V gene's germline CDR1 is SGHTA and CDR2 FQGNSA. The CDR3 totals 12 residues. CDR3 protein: CASSLVFYEQYF. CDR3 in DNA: TGTGCCAGCAGCCTGGTGTTCTACGAGCAGTACTTC.

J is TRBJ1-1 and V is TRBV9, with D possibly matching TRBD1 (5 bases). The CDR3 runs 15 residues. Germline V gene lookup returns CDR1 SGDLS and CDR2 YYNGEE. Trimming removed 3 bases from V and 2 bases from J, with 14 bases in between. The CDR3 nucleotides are TGTGCCAGCAGCGACTTCAGGACACTAAACACTGAAGCTTTCTTT. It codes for CASSDFRTLNTEAFF.